This TCR beta chain was profiled in a study of T cells in Graves' hyperthyroidism and ophthalmopathy (dated by TCRdb to the late 2010s). Turning to the overall study: Peripheral blood was collected at initial diagnosis, before any treatment. After blood sampling, hyperthyroidism patients were treated with methimazole at a starting dose of 30 mg daily, and ophthalmopathy patients were treated with high-dose intravenous methylprednisolone. Thyroid tissue and blood T-cell repertoires from more than 5 Graves' hyperthyroidism patients were also compared in the study. The paper reports TCR Vbeta CDR3 sequencing of approximately 140 peripheral blood samples: approximately 43 ophthalmopathy, under 80 hyperthyroidism and around 17 progressor patients. A discovery cohort of about a hundred patients, about 43 with Graves' ophthalmopathy and approximately 60 with stable Graves' hyperthyroidism, was used to find distinguishing TCR V-J signatures. The 80 to 100 discovery patients were randomly divided into training and test sets at a 7:3 ratio. An independent validation cohort of 18 to 20 hyperthyroidism patients and about 15 patients who later progressed to ophthalmopathy tested prospective prediction of ophthalmopathy. The full study reports these points: In validation, the model predicted progression to ophthalmopathy a median of about 5.9 months before onset, with about 71% sensitivity and 72.22% specificity. Ophthalmopathy was separated from stable hyperthyroidism by a 13 V-J signature model, with approximately 90% sensitivity and roughly 81% specificity obtained in cross-validation and 80%/75% obtained in testing. Most expanded thyroid clonotypes (frequency above 0.001) were also found in blood, which suggests that blood repertoires may mirror thyroid immune responses. Sample size was not statistically predetermined, and blinding of investigators to group allocation was not performed.

Its CDR3 holds 15 amino acids, cysteine through phenylalanine. Only the CDR3 portion is preserved as DNA: 45 bases, with reading frame beginning at the first base. V is trimmed back by 4 bases and J by 5 bases, and the junction contains 8 bases that no gene match accounts for. CDR1 SGHAT and CDR2 FQNNGV are derived from the germline V gene. About this clonotype itself: Its specific antigen is unknown. No base qualities exist here, and no much larger clone lies one base off it.

The TCR beta CDR3 regions were amplified from the RNA transcripts. The TCR CDR3 was subjected to a first round of RT-PCR using the HTBI primer set and the Qiagen OneStep RT-PCR kit. The libraries were constructed in a second round of multiplex PCR and then size-selected and purified. Paired-end sequencing of the libraries was performed with 100 bp reads on an Illumina HiSeq2000. In the source study's methods: SOAPnuke was used to process the raw data, removing reads that contained adapters or uncalled bases, had a mean Phred below 15, or lacked an exact match to the constant primer or identifier. COPE v1.2.5 was used to merge high-quality paired reads, and clonotypes were defined as unique nucleotide sequences. MiTCR v1.1 was used to align the clonotypes against IMGT TRBV, TRBD and TRBJ reference segments. Analysis was restricted to V-J combinations with a frequency above 0.0001, which covered about 99% of repertoires. The TCS score was defined as the ratio of F50 (clonal expansion) to E x V (chaos), calculated using BLOSUM62-based TCRdist between CDR3 peptides within each V-J. Welch's t-statistics and random forest reduced roughly 540 V-J features to roughly 13, which were used in a naive Bayes classifier (R e1071). In-frame beta chains were kept once TCRdb had trimmed the public reads at Q25 with fastp and called clones with MiXCR. Identical CDR3 protein sequences are pooled into one entry, listed with their most common genes and DNA. Here the V and J calls rest on TCRdb's processing, not on the authors' analysis. The sample includes approximately 520,000 distinct CDR3 sequences, with approximately 24% observed a single time. The ten largest make up around 10% of the sample.

Ophthalmopathy patients had moderately to severely active disease, with a Clinical Activity Score of 3 or more, a NOSPECS grade of 4 or more, and a disease duration of less than 3 months. The study excluded patients with uncontrolled infections, other autoimmune diseases, pregnancy or lactation. Diagnoses were established on the basis of clinical symptoms, serum thyroxine and TRAb, thyroid ultrasound, and orbital computed tomography. Ficoll-Paque density gradient centrifugation was used to isolate PBMCs from approximately 10 ml of fresh peripheral blood. Total RNA was extracted using Trizol reagent, and RNA quality was assessed on an Agilent 2100 Bioanalyzer.

Sequencing was performed on blood. The chain is made from TRBV11-2 and TRBJ1-2; 9 of the junction bases match TRBD1. The source of this sequence is a woman in her 30s with Graves' ophthalmopathy. The nucleotides are TGTGCCAGCAGCTCTTACCGGGACAGGGTTTATGGCTACACCTTC. This is translated as CASSSYRDRVYGYTF.